This T cell receptor beta chain comes out of a study of CD8+CD57+ T cells in acquired aplastic anemia. CDR3 length: 16 residues. Trimming stripped 6 bases from V and 1 base from J, with 12 bases between. From germline, CDR1 is KGHDR and CDR2 SFDVKD. Genomic DNA, serving as template, underwent TCR beta VDJ and CDR3 profiling. TCRdb recomputed calls from the reads with MiXCR, one row per CDR3 protein. The profile shows about 160,000 distinct CDR3 sequences, about 48% of them singletons. In this sample, this clonotype turned up many times. The sequencing input was sorted CD4+, CD8+, or CD8+CD57+ T cells (not recorded which) from PBMCs. The chain couples TRBV24-1 to TRBJ2-6; tentative D call: TRBD1 (5 bases). This clonotype originated in a human donor in good health. Here the CDR3 DNA reads TGTGCCACCAGTCCAGGGATCGCTTCTGGGGCCAACGTCCTGACTTTC. The encoded protein is CATSPGIASGANVLTF.